Below, 10 T cell receptor delta chains from the same sample are listed, as sequenced in a study of γδ T cells in repeated Plasmodium falciparum infection. Bulk repertoires came from Vgamma9/Vdelta2+ or Vdelta2-negative gammadelta T cells flow-sorted from PBMC. TCRdb re-processed the multiplex PCR reads using CATT. The sample records over 55,000 delta-chain clones, 1.7% being singletons. What was sequenced was gamma-delta T cells from blood. Source of these receptors: a pool of human donors (malaria-infected and uninfected, not separated).

This clone has more than one count but fewer than ten. TCRdb's protein for this DNA is that of a much larger clone and differs from the translation at residue 5, likely a read error; the protein shown is the DNA translation. V gene TRDV1 combines with J gene TRDJ1; no firm D call. The CDR3 loop spans 20 amino acids. The germline V gene encodes CDR1 TSWWSYY and CDR2 QGS. Trimming took 4 bases from V and 0 from J, leaving 27 bases between them. This CDR3 reads CALGGRAPPLFHLYTDKLIF. The CDR3, as DNA: TGTGCTCTTGGGGGACGGGCCCCGCCCCTATTTCACCTTTACACCGATAAACTCATCTTT.

This clone was picked up many times. It is likely a read error: a sequence one base away is far more abundant. Other DNA sequences in the sample encode the same CDR3. CDR3 loop: CALVEWGSDPVYTDKLIF. As DNA, the CDR3 is TGTGCCCTTGTGGAATGGGGATCGGATCCCGTGTACACCGATAAACTCATCTTT. The chain joins TRDV1 to TRDJ1, with a possible D match to TRDD3 (6 bases). CDR1 and CDR2 from the germline V gene are TSWWSYY and QGS. This CDR3 is 18 amino acids long.

Remarks on this clone: This probably arose from a read error, given a far larger clone one base away. The same CDR3 can be traced to other DNA sequences in this sample. The chain has TRDV1 and TRDJ1; 8 nucleotides match TRDD3. Unmatched junction bases numbered 23, after V lost 2 bases and J lost 0 bases. Looked up from germline, CDR1 is TSWWSYY and CDR2 is QGS. CDR3 size: 22 residues. The CDR3 spells CALGEGLYRTGGHLPYTDKLIF. CDR3 nucleotide sequence: TGTGCTCTTGGGGAAGGTCTCTACCGCACTGGGGGTCACCTCCCCTACACCGATAAACTCATCTTT.

This clone was seen repeatedly, ten times or more. A far larger clone is one nucleotide away, so this likely arose from a read error. The rearrangement joins TRDV3 to TRDJ1, with 13 bases identical to TRDD3. This CDR3 spans 19 amino acids. Germline V CDR1 and CDR2: TVYSNPD, GDNSRS (reference sequence). V shed 5 bases and J 1 base; nucleotides not matched to a gene: 19. CDR3 DNA sequence: TGTGCCCTTGCGCCTTCCTACGGAACTGGGGGATACGTCACCGATAAACTCATCTTT. The encoded protein is CALAPSYGTGGYVTDKLIF.

A remark on this clone: This sequence is one base from a far larger clone and is likely a read error. This same CDR3 is encoded by further DNA sequences in the sample. V usage is TRDV1 and J usage is TRDJ1, with 8 bases that match TRDD3. TCRdb offers no J gene call, so here the DNA was matched to germline to obtain one. The CDR3 has 21 amino acids. CDR1 TSWWSYY and CDR2 QGS come from the germline V gene. Trimming took 0 bases from V and 0 from J; bases not matched to a gene: 18. CDR3: CALGELVAPKYWGSYTDKLIF. The DNA for the CDR3 is TGTGCTCTTGGGGAACTAGTGGCCCCCAAGTACTGGGGGTCGTACACCGATAAACTCATCTTT.

This clone has ten or more counts. The protein TCRdb gives is from a much larger clone and does not agree with this DNA's translation at residue 5, likely a read error; the protein shown here comes from the DNA. CDR3: CACDAGSGTDKLIF. The CDR3 DNA reads TGTGCCTGTGACGCCGGGAGCGGCACCGATAAACTCATCTTT. The J gene is TRDJ1, the V gene TRDV2; D remains ambiguous. TCRdb gives no J gene; it was assigned here by matching the DNA to germline. The CDR3 covers 14 residues. Germline CDR1 reads GEAIGNYY; CDR2 reads EKD. Trimming cost V 3 bases and J 1 base, with 11 bases left between them.

This clone was observed at least ten times. V gene TRDV3 combines with J gene TRDJ1; TRDD3 matches 7 bases. Trimming took 2 bases from V and 2 from J; bases not matched to a gene: 11. CDR1 and CDR2 from the germline V gene are TVYSNPD and GDNSRS (reference sequence). The CDR3 has 15 amino acids. The CDR3 here is CAFHTLGVLTDKLIF. The CDR3 nucleotides are TGTGCCTTTCACACTCTGGGGGTTTTAACCGATAAACTCATCTTT. Full variable domain (remainder filled in from reference TRDV3 and TRDJ1): CDKVTQSSPDQTVASGSEVVLLCTYDTVYSNPDLFWYRIRPDYSFQFVFYGDNSRSEGADFTQGRFSVKHILTQKAFHLVISPVRTEDSATYYCAFHTLGVLTDKLIFGKGTRVTVEP.

Remarks on this clone: Given a far larger clone just one base away, this is likely a sequencing read error. Other nucleotide sequences in the sample specify the same CDR3. The J gene was not called, though the V gene is TRAV14/DV4. The CDR3 is made up of 13 amino acids. Germline-derived CDR1 and CDR2 are TSDPSYG and QGSYDQQN (reference sequence). DNA of the CDR3: TGTGCAATGAGAGAGCCCAAACTCGATAAACTCATCTTC. Encoded protein: CAMREPKLDKLIF.

This clone was seen repeatedly, ten times or more. V is TRDV3 and J is TRDJ1; 9 nucleotides agree with TRDD3. V lost 4 bases to trimming and J lost 7 bases; unmatched junction nucleotides: 10. CDR3 size: 13 residues. Germline CDR1 TVYSNPD, CDR2 GDNSRS (reference sequence). The CDR3 DNA sequence: TGTGCCTCTGCTGGGGATACGCACCTTAAACTCATCTTT. Amino acids: CASAGDTHLKLIF.

This clone was seen ten or more times. A read error likely explains this, since a far larger clone differs by one base. The same CDR3 is also encoded by other DNA sequences in this sample. The chain uses TRDV2 and TRDJ1, with D possibly being TRDD3 (6 bases). The CDR3 extends over 18 amino acids. Germline V gene lookup returns CDR1 GEAIGNYY and CDR2 EKD. Deletions cut 0 bases from V and 0 bases from J, with 19 bases between. The CDR3 reads CACDTVRGTQLYTDKLIF. CDR3 nucleotides: TGTGCCTGTGACACCGTACGGGGGACCCAATTGTACACCGATAAACTCATCTTT.